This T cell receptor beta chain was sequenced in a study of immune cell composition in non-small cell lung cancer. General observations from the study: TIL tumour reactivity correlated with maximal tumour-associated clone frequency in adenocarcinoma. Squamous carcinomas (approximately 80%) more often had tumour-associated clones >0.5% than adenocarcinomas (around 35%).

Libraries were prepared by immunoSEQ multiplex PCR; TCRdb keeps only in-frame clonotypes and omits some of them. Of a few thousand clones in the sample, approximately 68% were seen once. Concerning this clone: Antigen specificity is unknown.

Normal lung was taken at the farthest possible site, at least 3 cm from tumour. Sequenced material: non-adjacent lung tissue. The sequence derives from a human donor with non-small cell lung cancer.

The DNA of the CDR3 is TGTGCCAGCAGCTTGGGGGCCCCGATAGAGCAGTACTTC. Its translation: CASSLGAPIEQYF. The chain has TRBV5-6 and TRBJ2-7; D uncertain. Per the germline V gene, CDR1 is SGHDT and CDR2 is YYEEEE. Trimming took 0 bases from V and 7 from J, leaving 11 bases between them. This CDR3 has 13 amino acids.